The 17 T cell receptor beta chains presented below share a single source sample, sequenced in a study of T cell responses to AZD1222 COVID-19 vaccine. Using immunoSEQ multiplex PCR, the repertoire was profiled, and TCRdb retains in-frame clones only, with some absent. The sample has tens of thousands of clones; roughly 90% are singletons. Sequences were derived from peripheral blood, sampled on day 0 of AZD1222 vaccination. The source of these receptors is an adult in good health.

This clone appeared a few times. The chain uses TRBV30 and TRBJ1-1; D uncertain. V was clipped by 8 bases and J by 0 bases, with 4 bases between them. The CDR3 spans 10 residues. CDR1 is GTSNPN and CDR2 is SVGIG in the germline V gene (reference sequence). CDR3 loop: CAIMNTEAFF. CDR3 in DNA: TGTGCCATCATGAACACTGAAGCTTTCTTT.

The chain has TRBV9 and TRBJ1-1, with 7 bases matching TRBD1. This CDR3 is 15 amino acids long. Germline loops: CDR1 SGDLS, CDR2 YYNGEE. V lost 4 bases to trimming and J lost 4 bases; unmatched junction nucleotides: 10. The CDR3 reads CASSFQTGEGTEAFF. DNA of the CDR3: TGTGCCAGCAGCTTCCAAACAGGGGAGGGCACTGAAGCTTTCTTT.

This chain uses TRBV28 with TRBJ2-7; 7 bases are shared with TRBD2. The CDR3 is made up of 14 amino acids. Germline CDR1 and CDR2: MDHEN and SYDVKM. Trimming took 4 bases from V and 2 from J; bases not matched to a gene: 5. The CDR3 protein is CASSWGRGPYEQYF. The CDR3 DNA follows: TGTGCCAGCAGTTGGGGGAGGGGACCCTACGAGCAGTACTTC.

The chain couples TRBV28 to TRBJ1-2; D is possibly TRBD1 (6 bases). The CDR3 length is 15 residues. V dropped 7 bases and J dropped 3 bases, with 18 bases sitting between them. The germline V gene encodes CDR1 MDHEN and CDR2 SYDVKM. CDR3 coding DNA: TGTGCCAGCACCCCCTCCCCCGGGACATACTATGGCTACACCTTC. Protein sequence: CASTPSPGTYYGYTF.

This rearrangement joins TRBV4-3 to TRBJ1-1, with 8 positions matching TRBD1. Trimming took 1 base from V and 4 from J; bases not matched to a gene: 5. The V gene's germline CDR1 is LGHNA and CDR2 YSLEER. The length of the CDR3 is 15 residues. This CDR3 is CASSQADRGGTEAFF. The CDR3 DNA reads as TGCGCCAGCAGCCAAGCCGACAGGGGAGGCACTGAAGCTTTCTTT.

This chain connects TRBV18 to TRBJ1-2; D might be TRBD1 (6 bases). V was cut by 3 bases and J by 6 bases, with 14 bases left in between. CDR1 is KGHSH, CDR2 LQKENI, per germline. This CDR3 is built from 14 residues. In DNA, the CDR3 is TGTGCCAGCTCACCTACAGGTCCAGGGGATGGCTACACCTTC. Translated: CASSPTGPGDGYTF.

This chain joins TRBV28 and TRBJ1-2; TRBD1 might be the D (5 bases). This CDR3 is 14 amino acids long. In germline, CDR1 is MDHEN, CDR2 SYDVKM. Trimming pared 5 bases from V and 0 bases from J, leaving 10 bases between. CDR3 sequence (DNA): TGTGCCAGCAGTCCCCAGGGAGCTAACTATGGCTACACCTTC. As protein: CASSPQGANYGYTF.

V gene TRBV2 combines with J gene TRBJ2-7, with TRBD1 matching 8 bases. V lost 2 bases, J lost 8 bases, and 11 bases stayed unmatched. CDR3 size: 15 residues. Germline V CDR1 and CDR2: SNHLY, FYNNEI. The CDR3 region has the DNA TGTGCCAGCAGTGAACCAGGGACAGGTAGGGACAAGCAGTACTTC. Translated, it gives CASSEPGTGRDKQYF.

The chain employs TRBV18 and TRBJ1-5; 9 bases are shared with TRBD1. Trimming cost V 0 bases and J 2 bases; bases outside gene matches: 2. Germline CDR1 is KGHSH and CDR2 is LQKENI. CDR3 length: 16 residues. The CDR3 DNA reads TGTGCCAGCTCACCACCGGGACAGGGTGGCAATCAGCCCCAGCATTTT. Residues: CASSPPGQGGNQPQHF.

This sequence joins TRBV19 and TRBJ1-5; 7 positions agree with TRBD1. The length of the CDR3 is 13 residues. The V and J ends lost 6 bases and 7 bases, in that order; junction bases with no gene match: 6. In germline, CDR1 is LNHDA, CDR2 SQIVND (reference sequence). CDR3 region: CASSIQGEQPQHF. CDR3 sequence (DNA): TGTGCCAGTAGCATCCAGGGGGAACAGCCCCAGCATTTT.

The chain carries TRBV24-1 and TRBJ2-7; 10 nucleotides agree with TRBD1. CDR1 is KGHDR and CDR2 is SFDVKD in the germline V gene. Trimming cost V 5 bases and J 5 bases; bases outside gene matches: 11. This CDR3 is 16 amino acids long. DNA for the CDR3: TGTGCCACCAGTGCCCACTCCGGGACAGGGGCCGACGAGCAGTACTTC. Residues: CATSAHSGTGADEQYF.

This chain uses TRBV5-8 with TRBJ2-6; D not resolved. Per the germline V gene, CDR1 is SGHTS and CDR2 is YDEGEE. Trimming stripped 2 bases from V and 0 bases from J, with 12 bases between. The CDR3 is 17 residues long. The CDR3, as DNA: TGTGCCAGCAGCTTACTACAGTCCGACTCTGGGGCCAACGTCCTGACTTTC. Translated: CASSLLQSDSGANVLTF.

The chain carries TRBV6-2 or TRBV6-3 and TRBJ1-5; maybe TRBD1 (6 bases). This CDR3 has 16 residues. V dropped 2 bases and J dropped 2 bases, with 13 bases sitting between them. Germline CDR1 reads MNHEY; CDR2 reads SVGEGT. In DNA form, the CDR3 reads TGTGCCAGCAGTTACGGGGGACATACCGGCAATCAGCCCCAGCATTTT. Its protein product is CASSYGGHTGNQPQHF.

The V call is TRBV28, the J call TRBJ1-5, with a tentative D call TRBD1 (5 bases). The CDR3 has 16 amino acids. V was trimmed by 6 bases and J by 2 bases, leaving 17 bases between them. Germline loops: CDR1 MDHEN, CDR2 SYDVKM. CDR3 nucleotides: TGTGCCAGCAGAAAGGATTCGGCCAGGGGCAATCAGCCCCAGCATTTT. Translating it yields CASRKDSARGNQPQHF.

The rearrangement links TRBV7-2 to TRBJ2-7; 12 bases match TRBD2. Germline V CDR1 and CDR2: SGHTA, FQGNSA. The CDR3 has 15 residues. The junction had 7 bases not matched to a gene; V was cut back by 3 bases and J by 7 bases. The CDR3 here is CASSFASGGAGEQYF. CDR3 DNA sequence: TGTGCCAGCAGCTTCGCTAGCGGGGGGGCGGGGGAGCAGTACTTC.

This clone has a handful of counts. This chain links TRBV6-5 with TRBJ1-1, with D unclear. The germline V gene encodes CDR1 MNHEY and CDR2 SVGAGI. Deletions cut 8 bases from V and 0 bases from J, with 10 bases between. The CDR3 runs to 13 residues. As DNA, the CDR3 is TGTGCCAGCCAGGAGGTTATGAACACTGAAGCTTTCTTT. The encoded protein is CASQEVMNTEAFF.

The chain has TRBV11-2 and TRBJ1-1; a possible D gene is TRBD1 (5 bases). Germline V gene data show CDR1 as SGHAT and CDR2 as FQNNGV. With 0 bases removed from V and 11 bases from J, the gap between germline ends came to 13 bases. CDR3 size: 13 residues. This CDR3 is CASSLEGRGKAFF. The CDR3 coding sequence is TGTGCCAGCAGCTTAGAAGGGCGGGGGAAGGCTTTCTTT.